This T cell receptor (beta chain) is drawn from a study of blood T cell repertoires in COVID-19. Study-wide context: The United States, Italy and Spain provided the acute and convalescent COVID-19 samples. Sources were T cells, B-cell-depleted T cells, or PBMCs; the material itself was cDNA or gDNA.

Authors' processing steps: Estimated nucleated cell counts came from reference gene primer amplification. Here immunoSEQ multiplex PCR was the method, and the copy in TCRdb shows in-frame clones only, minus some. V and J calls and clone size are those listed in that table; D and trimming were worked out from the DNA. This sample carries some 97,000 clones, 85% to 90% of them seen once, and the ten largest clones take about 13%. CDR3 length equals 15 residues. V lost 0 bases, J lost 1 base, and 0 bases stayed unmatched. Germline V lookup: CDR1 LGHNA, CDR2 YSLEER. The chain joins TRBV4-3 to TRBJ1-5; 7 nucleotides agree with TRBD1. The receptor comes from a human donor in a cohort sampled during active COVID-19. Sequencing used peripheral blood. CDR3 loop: CASSQDRGSNQPQHF. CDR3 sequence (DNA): TGCGCCAGCAGCCAAGACAGGGGGAGCAATCAGCCCCAGCATTTT.